This T cell receptor (beta chain) is from a study of blood T cell repertoires in COVID-19. Study-level information: Spain, Italy and the United States supplied samples that represented acute and convalescent COVID-19.

The method was immunoSEQ multiplex PCR; TCRdb's version includes in-frame clones alone and lacks a portion of them. In the table there are approximately 170,000 clones, approximately 87% of which are singletons. The length of the CDR3 is 14 residues. CDR1 and CDR2 (germline): SQVTM, ANQGSEA. The germline V and J ends were trimmed by 5 bases and 0 bases, with 10 bases remaining between them. Sequenced: peripheral blood. The V call is TRBV29-1, the J call TRBJ2-2; D might be TRBD2 (6 bases). The sequence was obtained from a woman aged 65 to 85 with acute or convalescent COVID-19. The CDR3 sequence: CSVSLASNTGELFF. The DNA of the CDR3 is TGCAGCGTTAGCCTAGCGTCGAACACCGGGGAGCTGTTTTTT.